In its sample, the clone carrying this T cell receptor (beta chain) was seen a few times. Antigen: not known. The sample originates from a study of T cells after yellow fever vaccination. V lost 8 bases and J 4 bases, leaving 12 bases between the germline ends. Germline CDR1 SEHNR, CDR2 FQNEAQ (reference sequence). CDR3 size: 12 residues. Broader study findings: FACS-sorted repertoires could contain abundant clonotypes contaminating from the bulk population. The CD4 compartment and the CD8 compartment contained a small share of clonotypes in common.

Conversion of TCR transcripts into cDNA relied on 5'RACE template switching, which added a universal primer site and UMIs. MiXCR, run by TCRdb on the 5' RACE reads, gives a single entry per CDR3 protein. The table shows 150,000 to 200,000 distinct CDR3 sequences, with 7% to 10% occurring only once. The chain combines TRBV7-9 with TRBJ2-7, with D maybe TRBD2 (6 bases). The TCR was taken from a man aged 18 to 29 who received the YFV17D yellow fever vaccine. Specimen: CD8+ T cells sorted from PBMCs, collected 45 days after the yellow fever booster vaccination. CDR3 sequence: CASGLGGYEQYF. CDR3 nucleotides: TGTGCCAGCGGGCTCGGGGGTTACGAGCAGTACTTC.